Below, 25 T cell receptor beta chains from the same sample are listed, as sequenced in a study of early T cells in non-severe SARS-CoV-2 infection (dated by TCRdb to about 2021). Library preparation used 5' RACE. This sample was sequenced with a NextSeq 500. TCRdb itself trimmed the public reads at Q25 with fastp, ran MiXCR and retained productive beta chains. CDR3 protein sequences are deduplicated, and each keeps its most common genes and DNA. Here the sample has tens of thousands of distinct CDR3 sequences; around 9.9% occur a single time. 9.5% to 10% of the sample goes to the ten largest clones. Material: whole blood. These receptors came from an adult who was a healthcare worker with PCR-confirmed SARS-CoV-2 infection or an uninfected control (not recorded which).

This clonotype has at least ten counts. V gene TRBV4-3 combines with J gene TRBJ1-5; 10 positions agree with TRBD1. The CDR3 runs 14 residues. With V trimmed by 3 bases and J by 5 bases, 1 base remained unmatched. Germline assignment: CDR1 LGHNA and CDR2 YSLEER. The CDR3 here is CASSQTGGYQPQHF. The CDR3 nucleotides are TGCGCCAGCAGCCAGACAGGGGGCTATCAGCCCCAGCATTTT.

There are many counts of this clonotype. The chain carries TRBV7-3 and TRBJ2-1, with 8 bases matching TRBD2. This CDR3 has 13 amino acids. The V segment lost 5 bases and the J segment 9 bases; nucleotides outside the gene matches: 6. CDR1 is SGHTA and CDR2 is FQGTGA in the germline V gene. The CDR3 is CASSQERGIEQFF. The CDR3 DNA sequence: TGTGCCAGCAGCCAGGAGCGGGGGATTGAGCAGTTCTTC.

This clonotype was found many times. The rearrangement links TRBV20-1 to TRBJ1-6, with TRBD1 matching over 8 bases. CDR3 length equals 14 residues. J lost 7 bases, V lost 3 bases, and 5 bases had no gene match. CDR1 and CDR2 from the germline V gene are DFQATT and SNEGSKA (reference sequence). The CDR3 loop is CSARPPGGNSPLHF. The CDR3 DNA reads TGCAGTGCTAGGCCCCCAGGGGGCAATTCACCCCTCCACTTT.

The sample holds a few counts of this clonotype. The chain joins TRBV24-1 to TRBJ1-1, with unresolved D. Germline V gene sequence: CDR1 KGHDR, CDR2 SFDVKD. V was pared by 4 bases and J by 1 base, with 18 bases between. This CDR3 comprises 17 residues. This chain's CDR3 is CATSDSKGSRANTEAFF. The CDR3 DNA reads as TGTGCCACCAGTGACTCGAAAGGGTCGAGGGCGAACACTGAAGCTTTCTTT.

V is TRBV27 and J is TRBJ2-1; D gene uncertain. Germline V gene lookup returns CDR1 MNHEY and CDR2 SMNVEV (reference sequence). The V gene lost 6 bases and the J gene lost 0 bases, with 9 bases spanning the gap. This CDR3 has 14 amino acids. Here the CDR3 DNA reads TGTGCCAGCAGCATTCGCCACTCCTACAATGAGCAGTTCTTC. It codes for CASSIRHSYNEQFF.

This clonotype has just a few counts. CDR3 DNA: TGTGCCAGCAGTTACGGGACAGGACAGGAAAAGGATGGCTACACCTTC. It yields the protein CASSYGTGQEKDGYTF. The chain has TRBV6-2 or TRBV6-3 and TRBJ1-2, with 8 bases identical to TRBD1. Germline CDR1 is MNHEY and CDR2 is SVGEGT. This CDR3 has 16 amino acids. V shed 2 bases and J 6 bases; nucleotides not matched to a gene: 11.

Many counts were recorded for this clonotype. The chain couples TRBV19 to TRBJ2-5; 7 bases line up with TRBD2. V shed 3 bases and J 5 bases; nucleotides not matched to a gene: 6. Germline values: CDR1 LNHDA, CDR2 SQIVND (reference sequence). The CDR3 extends over 14 amino acids. The CDR3 nucleotides are TGTGCCAGTAGTATCCCGGACGGGGGGGAGACCCAGTACTTC. This encodes CASSIPDGGETQYF.

The sample holds many counts of this clonotype. The chain joins TRBV12-3 or TRBV12-4 to TRBJ1-1; D perhaps matches TRBD1 (6 bases). The germline V and J ends were trimmed by 4 bases and 2 bases, with 17 bases remaining between them. The CDR3 has 16 residues. This chain's CDR3 is CASSSGQGRGNTEAFF. DNA for the CDR3: TGTGCCAGCAGTTCCGGACAAGGCAGGGGCAACACTGAAGCTTTCTTT.

This clonotype was counted ten times or more. One base away lies a much larger clone, so this may be a sequencing read error. This chain connects TRBV3-1 to TRBJ2-7; unclear D gene. This CDR3 region has 13 residues. The germline gives CDR1 LGHDT, CDR2 YNNKEL (reference sequence). Trimming removed 0 bases from V and 0 bases from J, with 3 bases in between. This CDR3 reads CASSQENSYEQYF. The CDR3 nucleotides read TGTGCCAGCAGCCAAGAGAACTCCTACGAGCAGTACTTC.

In this sample, this clonotype turned up many times. This chain uses TRBV7-9 with TRBJ2-3; D is unresolved. CDR3 length equals 12 residues. Looked up from germline, CDR1 is SEHNR and CDR2 is FQNEAQ (reference sequence). The V end was cut by 4 bases, the J end by 4 bases, with 6 bases between. Here the CDR3 DNA reads TGTGCCAGCAGCTCCCTCGCAGATACGCAGTATTTT. Translating it yields CASSSLADTQYF.

Comment on this clonotype: Being one base from a much bigger clone, this may be a read error. V gene TRBV5-6 combines with J gene TRBJ2-3; D not resolved. From germline, CDR1 is SGHDT and CDR2 YYEEEE. The length of the CDR3 is 11 residues. CDR3 in amino acids: CVSSYADTQYF. The CDR3 DNA reads as TGTGTCAGCAGCTACGCAGATACGCAGTATTTT.

Of note for this clonotype: Just one base apart from a much larger clone, this may be a read error. The CDR3 loop is CSGRQLANYGYTF. The DNA for the CDR3 is TGCAGCGGCCGTCAGTTAGCTAACTATGGCTACACCTTC. The chain recombines TRBV29-1 with TRBJ1-2; D uncertain. Germline V gives CDR1 SQVTM, CDR2 ANQGSEA. Trimming removed 7 bases at V and 0 bases at J, with 12 bases between. The length of the CDR3 is 13 residues.

There are many counts of this clonotype. The gene calls are TRBV20-1 and TRBJ1-2, with 7 bases fitting TRBD1. This CDR3 comprises 15 residues. Germline CDR1 is DFQATT and CDR2 is SNEGSKA (reference sequence). Germline trimming cut 3 bases from V and 6 bases from J; bases unmatched to any gene: 13. The CDR3 nucleotides read TGCAGTGCTAGTACCTACTCACAGGGGAATAATGGCTACACCTTC. Translation gives CSASTYSQGNNGYTF.

This clonotype has a count of ten or more. The chain employs TRBV27 and TRBJ2-1; TRBD1 aligns across 7 bases. Losses at the gene ends were 8 bases for V and 2 bases for J; bases not matched to a gene: 6. This CDR3 has 14 residues. Germline V gives CDR1 MNHEY, CDR2 SMNVEV (reference sequence). The CDR3 sequence is CASQGTVTYNEQFF. The DNA of the CDR3 is TGTGCCAGCCAAGGGACAGTGACCTACAATGAGCAGTTCTTC.

The rearrangement uses TRBV6-6 and TRBJ2-2, with 9 bases identical to TRBD1. There are 15 residues in the CDR3. Germline V CDR1 and CDR2: MNHNY, SVGAGI (reference sequence). The V and J ends lost 6 bases and 0 bases, in that order; junction bases with no gene match: 2. CDR3 bases: TGTGCCAGCAGGGGACAGGGCGCGAACACCGGGGAGCTGTTTTTT. The encoded protein is CASRGQGANTGELFF.

V is TRBV15 and J is TRBJ1-2, with unresolved D. The germline V gene has CDR1 LNHNV and CDR2 YYDKDF (reference sequence). Trimming pared 5 bases from V and 5 bases from J, leaving 9 bases between. The CDR3 length is 12 residues. The chain's CDR3 is CATSRGGYGYTF. For the CDR3, the DNA is TGTGCCACCAGCCGCGGTGGTTATGGCTACACCTTC.

This clonotype came up many times. The V call is TRBV7-2, the J call TRBJ2-5, with unresolved D. The germline CDR1 and CDR2 sequences are SGHTA and FQGNSA. Trimming cost V 1 base and J 5 bases, with 11 bases left between them. The CDR3 has 14 amino acids. CDR3 protein: CASSLGYTRETQYF. In DNA form, the CDR3 reads TGTGCCAGCAGCTTAGGATATACGCGCGAGACCCAGTACTTC.

This clonotype was found many times. The chain has TRBV7-8 and TRBJ2-4; tentatively, D is TRBD1 or TRBD2 (5 bases each). Germline lookup yields CDR1 SGHVS and CDR2 FQNEAQ. The CDR3 runs 16 residues. The V and J ends lost 5 bases and 8 bases respectively, with 22 bases between them. The CDR3 nucleotides read TGTGCCAGCAGCCCACTTCCCGGGACGGCAGTCGACATTCAGTACTTC. It yields the protein CASSPLPGTAVDIQYF.

This clonotype was seen only a few times. The chain has TRBV18 and TRBJ2-7; 8 bases map to TRBD2. CDR3 length: 15 residues. The germline gives CDR1 KGHSH, CDR2 LQKENI. Germline trimming cut 3 bases from V and 2 bases from J; bases unmatched to any gene: 6. CDR3 nucleotides: TGTGCCAGCTCACCCTTTGGCGGGGGGCCCTACGAGCAGTACTTC. Its translation is CASSPFGGGPYEQYF. Full variable domain (missing parts from reference TRBV18 and TRBJ2-7): NAGVMQNPRHLVRRRGQEARLRCSPMKGHSHVYWYRQLPEEGLKFMVYLQKENIIDESGMPKERFSAEFPKEGPSILRIQQVVRGDSAAYFCASSPFGGGPYEQYFGPGTRLTVT.

The chain couples TRBV7-2 to TRBJ2-3; the match to TRBD2 covers 9 bases. The junction had 6 bases not matched to a gene; V was cut back by 5 bases and J by 0 bases. Germline V gene lookup returns CDR1 SGHTA and CDR2 FQGNSA. CDR3 length equals 16 residues. The CDR3 region has the DNA TGTGCCAGCAGCACCCCTAGCGGGGTCAGCACAGATACGCAGTATTTT. Translated: CASSTPSGVSTDTQYF.

This clonotype was observed at least ten times. The V gene is TRBV19, the J gene TRBJ1-1, with D possibly TRBD1 on 5 matching bases. The germline V gene encodes CDR1 LNHDA and CDR2 SQIVND (reference sequence). The CDR3 has 13 amino acids. The V end was cut by 5 bases, the J end by 5 bases, with 12 bases between. The CDR3 is CASSSRGGTEAFF. CDR3 DNA: TGTGCCAGTAGTTCAAGGGGAGGAACTGAAGCTTTCTTT.

This clonotype is deemed medium-sized (0.01 to 0.1%). The chain has TRBV29-1 and TRBJ1-1; D unresolved. This CDR3 has 11 residues. Trimming removed 4 bases from V and 1 base from J, with 4 bases in between. Germline V gene lookup returns CDR1 SQVTM and CDR2 ANQGSEA. The CDR3 reads CSVATNTEAFF. The CDR3 DNA is TGCAGCGTTGCTACGAACACTGAAGCTTTCTTT. Supplemented by reference TRBV29-1 and TRBJ1-1, the full variable domain reads SAVISQKPSRDICQRGTSLTIQCQVDSQVTMMFWYRQQPGQSLTLIATANQGSEATYESGFVIDKFPISRPNLTFSTLTVSNMSPEDSSIYLCSVATNTEAFFGQGTRLTVV.

This clonotype appeared many times. V usage is TRBV5-1 and J usage is TRBJ1-1; D remains ambiguous. CDR3 length: 14 residues. The germline V gene encodes CDR1 SGHRS and CDR2 YFSETQ. V lost 2 bases to trimming and J lost 4 bases, with 12 bases between them. As DNA, the CDR3 is TGCGCCAGCAGCTTCCTTCCGCGGGGCACTGAAGCTTTCTTT. Its translation: CASSFLPRGTEAFF.

The chain combines TRBV12-3 or TRBV12-4 with TRBJ2-6; 7 bases agree with TRBD1. The junction had 5 bases not matched to a gene; V was cut back by 3 bases and J by 0 bases. The CDR3 sequence is 17 residues long. The CDR3 coding sequence is TGTGCCAGCAGTTTCGGACAGGTGATCTCTGGGGCCAACGTCCTGACTTTC. This translates into CASSFGQVISGANVLTF.

At least ten counts were recorded for this clonotype. V is TRBV7-6 and J is TRBJ1-1; D might be TRBD1 (6 bases). There are 14 residues in the CDR3. Germline V CDR1 and CDR2: SGHVS, FNYEAQ. The V end was cut by 5 bases, the J end by 4 bases, with 14 bases between. DNA of the CDR3: TGTGCCAGCAGCCCTACCGACAGGCCCACTGAAGCTTTCTTT. Protein sequence: CASSPTDRPTEAFF.